This T cell receptor beta chain was identified during a study of shared clonotypes between healthy human individuals. Method: immunoSEQ multiplex PCR; TCRdb's copy keeps in-frame clones and lacks some. The sample has some 980,000 clones; 60% to 85% are singletons. Germline V gene sequence: CDR1 MNHNY, CDR2 SVGAGI (reference sequence). The length of the CDR3 is 15 residues. V was pared by 4 bases and J by 9 bases, with 11 bases of the junction left unmatched. J is TRBJ2-1 and V is TRBV6-6; TRBD2 aligns across 8 bases. What was sequenced was memory CD4+ T cells sorted from blood. Subset in this sample: CD45RA-negative fraction. This TCR was sampled from a man younger than 35 in good health. CDR3 residues: CASSSVAGYAPEQFF. DNA of the CDR3: TGTGCCAGCAGTTCCGTAGCGGGATACGCTCCTGAGCAGTTCTTC.